This record covers a single T cell receptor (beta chain). This entry is derived from a study of blood T cell repertoires in COVID-19. For the study at large: Acute-phase and convalescent COVID-19 samples originated in the United States, Italy and Spain. T cells, B-cell-depleted T cells, or PBMCs provided the cDNA or gDNA that served as material.

Sequenced by immunoSEQ multiplex PCR; TCRdb stores in-frame clones only, minus some. Of about 62,000 clones in the sample, 80% to 90% are singletons; the top ten hold 1.3%. The CDR3 has 13 amino acids. V was cut by 0 bases and J by 7 bases, with 6 bases left in between. The germline V gene encodes CDR1 LGHDT and CDR2 YNNKEL (reference sequence). The rearrangement joins TRBV3-1 (or the pseudogene TRBV3-2) to TRBJ2-2, with D uncertain. The sequenced sample was peripheral blood. This clonotype was obtained from a woman aged 80 or over with acute or convalescent COVID-19. CDR3 sequence reads: CASSQDIGGELFF. DNA for the CDR3: TGTGCCAGCAGCCAAGACATCGGCGGGGAGCTGTTTTTT.